Below, 25 T cell receptor beta chains from the same sample are listed, as sequenced in a study of OX40 agonist ivuxolimab in advanced cancers. Profiled with immunoSEQ multiplex PCR; TCRdb holds only in-frame clones, not every one. The table records 68,000 or so clones, around nine tenths of them present only once. The sample was CD4+ or CD8+ T cells sorted from blood, taken in a trial of the OX40 agonist ivuxolimab. The receptors were sampled from an adult with an advanced solid tumor such as melanoma, head and neck, liver or kidney cancer.

The J gene is TRBJ1-5, the V gene TRBV6-1, with no clear D. CDR3 length: 14 amino acids. Between the trimmed V and J ends, which lost 7 bases and 4 bases, there was a span of 14 bases. Germline V gene data show CDR1 as MNHNS and CDR2 as SASEGT. The CDR3 spells CASMEVGGNQPQHF. CDR3 DNA: TGTGCCAGCATGGAGGTAGGAGGGAATCAGCCCCAGCATTTT.

The genes are TRBV4-3 and TRBJ1-3; a weak D match, TRBD1 (6 bases). CDR3 length equals 17 residues. Germline CDR1 is LGHNA and CDR2 is YSLEER. The V and J ends lost 0 bases and 1 base respectively, with 13 bases between them. CDR3 protein: CASSQDTPGVSGNTIYF. CDR3 coding DNA: TGCGCCAGCAGCCAAGATACTCCAGGGGTTTCTGGAAACACCATATATTTT.

The chain is built from TRBV27 and TRBJ2-1; TRBD2 aligns across 13 bases. Losses at the gene ends were 6 bases for V and 7 bases for J; bases not matched to a gene: 9. Germline V gives CDR1 MNHEY, CDR2 SMNVEV (reference sequence). The CDR3 extends over 16 amino acids. The CDR3 nucleotides are TGTGCCAGCAGCCTGGGGCCGACTAGCGGGAGGAATGAGCAGTTCTTC. Its protein product is CASSLGPTSGRNEQFF.

V and J are TRBV29-1 and TRBJ2-2; 7 bases agree with TRBD1. V was pared by 6 bases and J by 0 bases, with 4 bases of the junction left unmatched. CDR3 size: 14 residues. Germline CDR1 reads SQVTM; CDR2 reads ANQGSEA. CDR3 residues: CSVSGTANTGELFF. In DNA, the CDR3 is TGCAGCGTGTCCGGGACAGCGAACACCGGGGAGCTGTTTTTT.

V gene TRBV7-9 combines with J gene TRBJ2-5; D is undetermined. V was clipped by 2 bases and J by 5 bases, with 6 bases between them. Germline CDR1 SEHNR, CDR2 FQNEAQ (reference sequence). This CDR3 contains 12 residues. In DNA, the CDR3 is TGTGCCAGCAGCTTAAACCTGGAGACCCAGTACTTC. Residues: CASSLNLETQYF.

This clone has a handful of counts. The chain is built from TRBV7-8 and TRBJ1-2, with 7 bases lining up with TRBD1. Germline V gives CDR1 SGHVS, CDR2 FQNEAQ. The V and J ends lost 3 bases and 8 bases, in that order; junction bases with no gene match: 9. The CDR3 is made up of 14 amino acids. For the CDR3, the DNA is TGTGCCAGCAGCTTCTACGACAGGGAAAGAGGCTACACCTTC. Residues: CASSFYDRERGYTF.

This clone appeared a few times. The chain couples TRBV29-1 to TRBJ2-1, with 7 bases matching TRBD2. V lost 0 bases and J lost 4; bases outside the gene matches: 6. Germline V gene sequence: CDR1 SQVTM, CDR2 ANQGSEA. The length of the CDR3 is 15 residues. As DNA, the CDR3 is TGCAGCGTTGAAGATCGAGGCGGGGGTTACAATGAGCAGTTCTTC. Encoded protein: CSVEDRGGGYNEQFF.

The V and J genes are TRBV15 and TRBJ2-2; D is unclear. V shed 3 bases and J shed 5 bases, with 7 bases lying between them. The length of the CDR3 is 13 residues. Per germline, CDR1 LNHNV and CDR2 YYDKDF (reference sequence). Here the CDR3 DNA reads TGTGCCACCAGCAGGTGGGGTACCGGGGAGCTGTTTTTT. Amino acid sequence: CATSRWGTGELFF.

The chain has TRBV10-3 and TRBJ2-5, with TRBD2 matching over 10 bases. TRBJ2-7 explains the end of the DNA better; the J call may be wrong. Germline V gene data show CDR1 as ENHRY and CDR2 as SYGVKD. This CDR3 spans 16 amino acids. The CDR3 region has the DNA TGTGCCATCAGTGAATCTAGCGGGGGTAGCTCCTACGAGCAGTACTTC. This sequence encodes CAISESSGGSSYEQYF.

Details on this clone: One end of the junction fails to match germline, which may point to a read error. The chain joins TRBV7-7 to TRBJ2-7, with TRBD2 as a possible D gene (6 bases). Per the germline V gene, CDR1 is SSHAT and CDR2 is FNYEAQ (reference sequence). The CDR3 spans 14 residues. The CDR3 DNA sequence: TGTGCTAGCAGCAACCGGGACTCTCCCTACGAGCAGTACTTC. Its protein product is CASSNRDSPYEQYF.

The gene calls are TRBV7-2 and TRBJ1-2; 7 bases are a match to TRBD1. Germline CDR1 reads SGHTA; CDR2 reads FQGNSA. This CDR3 has 18 residues. V dropped 2 bases and J dropped 8; count of bases not matched to a gene: 20. CDR3 in DNA: TGTGCCAGCAGCTTAATCTCGGCAGGGGGTACCTTCTACGGAGGCTACACCTTC. This sequence encodes CASSLISAGGTFYGGYTF.

This clone was seen only once. This sequence joins TRBV11-2 and TRBJ2-7; possible D gene TRBD2, 5 bases. This CDR3 spans 14 amino acids. The V and J ends lost 5 bases and 0 bases respectively, with 11 bases between them. The germline V gene encodes CDR1 SGHAT and CDR2 FQNNGV. The CDR3 sequence is CASSPGLNSYEQYF. The DNA for the CDR3 is TGTGCCAGCAGCCCAGGACTGAACTCCTACGAGCAGTACTTC. The full variable domain, in which reference TRBV11-2 and TRBJ2-7 provide the parts outside the CDR3, is EAGVAQSPRYKIIEKRQSVAFWCNPISGHATLYWYQQILGQGPKLLIQFQNNGVVDDSQLPKDRFSAERLKGVDSTLKIQPAKLEDSAVYLCASSPGLNSYEQYFGPGTRLTVT.

The chain recombines TRBV7-9 with TRBJ1-2; D unclear. The V gene lost 5 bases and the J gene lost 6 bases, with 25 bases spanning the gap. The germline CDR1 and CDR2 sequences are SEHNR and FQNEAQ (reference sequence). There are 17 residues in the CDR3. CDR3 coding DNA: TGTGCCAGCAGCAAAGGAAGTGTCCCCCAACGGCCGCATGGCTACACCTTC. It codes for CASSKGSVPQRPHGYTF.

The chain joins TRBV19 to TRBJ2-5; maybe TRBD2 (5 bases). The assigned J gene may be wrong: the sequence end matches TRBJ2-7 better. There are 14 residues in the CDR3. Germline lookup yields CDR1 LNHDA and CDR2 SQIVND (reference sequence). The CDR3 loop reads CATHPRGSSYEQYF. The CDR3 coding sequence is TGTGCCACCCACCCCCGCGGGTCCTCCTACGAGCAGTACTTC.

The chain is built from TRBV10-3 and TRBJ2-1; TRBD2 is a possible D gene (6 bases). The CDR3 extends over 14 amino acids. The V gene lost 1 base and the J gene lost 5 bases, with 9 bases spanning the gap. Germline loops: CDR1 ENHRY, CDR2 SYGVKD. CDR3 amino acids: CAISELGLDNEQFF. The CDR3 DNA is TGTGCCATCAGTGAGTTGGGACTTGACAATGAGCAGTTCTTC.

The genes are TRBV4-1 and TRBJ2-3; 10 bases are a match to TRBD2. The CDR3 is 16 amino acids. Unmatched junction bases numbered 7, after V lost 2 bases and J lost 5 bases. Germline lookup yields CDR1 MGHRA and CDR2 YSYEKL. The CDR3 sequence: CASSQPSGGLRDTQYF. DNA of the CDR3: TGCGCCAGCAGCCAACCTAGCGGGGGCCTACGAGATACGCAGTATTTT.

Only a few counts were recorded for this clone. The sample contains more than one DNA sequence encoding this CDR3. This chain joins TRBV5-1 and TRBJ2-5; unclear D gene. Germline CDR1 SGHRS, CDR2 YFSETQ. Trimming removed 3 bases at V and 2 bases at J, with 2 bases between. CDR3 length: 11 amino acids. The chain's CDR3 is CASSSQETQYF. The CDR3, as DNA: TGCGCCAGCAGCTCTCAAGAGACCCAGTACTTC.

The rearrangement uses TRBV6-5 and TRBJ2-2; D is ambiguous. CDR1 MNHEY and CDR2 SVGAGI come from the germline V gene. The CDR3 is made up of 13 amino acids. Trimming shortened V by 6 bases and J by 6 bases, and 11 bases separated the two germline ends. CDR3 sequence reads: CASSPGPPGELFF. The CDR3, as DNA: TGTGCCAGCAGCCCAGGTCCCCCCGGGGAGCTGTTTTTT.

The chain carries TRBV10-3 and TRBJ1-2, with D tentatively TRBD1 (5 bases). The CDR3 contains 16 residues. From germline, CDR1 is ENHRY and CDR2 SYGVKD. Trimming left V 0 bases short and J 4 bases short, with 15 bases between. CDR3 sequence (DNA): TGTGCCATCAGTGAGTCGAGGCAGGGTACCTCCTATGGCTACACCTTC. Translating it yields CAISESRQGTSYGYTF.

This sequence joins TRBV4-3 and TRBJ2-3; TRBD2 is a possible D gene (5 bases). This CDR3 region has 15 residues. V was trimmed by 0 bases and J by 4 bases, leaving 11 bases between them. Germline CDR1 LGHNA, CDR2 YSLEER. This chain's CDR3 is CASSQDPASPDTQYF. The CDR3 DNA sequence: TGCGCCAGCAGCCAAGATCCTGCTAGCCCAGATACGCAGTATTTT.

The CDR3 is CASSSLLARRTDEQFF. In DNA form, the CDR3 reads TGTGCCAGCAGCAGCTTACTAGCGCGACGCACAGATGAGCAGTTCTTC. This chain connects TRBV21-1 to TRBJ2-1; TRBD2 reflects the table's D call only, with no check against the DNA. TRBV21-1 is flagged as a pseudogene. There are 16 residues in the CDR3.

The chain combines TRBV19 with TRBJ2-3; D is unresolved. With 6 bases removed from V and 0 bases from J, the gap between germline ends came to 13 bases. Germline V gives CDR1 LNHDA, CDR2 SQIVND (reference sequence). The CDR3 consists of 15 residues. The CDR3 protein is CASRAGSPSTDTQYF. The CDR3 nucleotides read TGTGCCAGTAGAGCCGGTTCCCCTAGCACAGATACGCAGTATTTT.

The chain recombines TRBV7-9 with TRBJ1-2; D is unresolved. The CDR3 covers 14 residues. CDR1 and CDR2 from the germline V gene are SEHNR and FQNEAQ (reference sequence). Trimming pared 6 bases from V and 0 bases from J, leaving 11 bases between. The CDR3: CASSRDTSNYGYTF. DNA for the CDR3: TGTGCCAGCAGTCGTGACACGTCTAACTATGGCTACACCTTC.

This clone was detected a few times. The chain links TRBV7-9 to TRBJ1-6; TRBD1 is a possible D gene (5 bases). CDR1 SEHNR and CDR2 FQNEAQ come from the germline V gene (reference sequence). V gave up 5 bases and J gave up 7 bases, with 18 bases separating them. This CDR3 has 16 residues. CDR3: CASSPTAGEGNSPLHF. The CDR3 coding sequence is TGTGCCAGCAGCCCTACGGCAGGAGAGGGGAATTCACCCCTCCACTTT.

V and J are TRBV10-3 and TRBJ1-1, with D unclear. From germline, CDR1 is ENHRY and CDR2 SYGVKD. The ends were cut back, 7 bases at V and 4 bases at J, with 13 bases in the middle. The CDR3 spans 13 residues. The CDR3 nucleotides are TGTGCCATCATTGATCAGCCGGGCACTGAAGCTTTCTTT. Its protein is CAIIDQPGTEAFF.